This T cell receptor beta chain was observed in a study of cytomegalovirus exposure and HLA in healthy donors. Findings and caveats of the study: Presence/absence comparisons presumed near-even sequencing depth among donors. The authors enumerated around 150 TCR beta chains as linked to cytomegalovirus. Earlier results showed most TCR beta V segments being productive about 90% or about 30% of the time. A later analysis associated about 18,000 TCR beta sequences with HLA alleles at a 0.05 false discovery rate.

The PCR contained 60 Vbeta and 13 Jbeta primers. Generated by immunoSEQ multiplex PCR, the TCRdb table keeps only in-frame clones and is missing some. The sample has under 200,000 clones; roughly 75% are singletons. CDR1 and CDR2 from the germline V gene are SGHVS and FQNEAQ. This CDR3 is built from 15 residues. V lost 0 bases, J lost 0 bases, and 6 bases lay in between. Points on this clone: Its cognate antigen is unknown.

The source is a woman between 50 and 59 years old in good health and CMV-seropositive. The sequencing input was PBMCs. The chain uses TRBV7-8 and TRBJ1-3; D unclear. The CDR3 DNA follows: TGTGCCAGCAGCTTAGCGGCAGACTCTGGAAACACCATATATTTT. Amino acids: CASSLAADSGNTIYF.